The 23 T cell receptor beta chains reported below all come from one sample, sequenced in a study of T cell repertoires in cytomegalovirus infection. These receptors have no identified antigens. MiXCR, run by TCRdb on the reads, gives a single entry per CDR3 protein. Of fewer than 950,000 distinct CDR3 sequences listed, 32% are singletons. Sequencing was performed on cultured CD8+ T cells from PBMCs, taken from culture after CMV antigen stimulation. These receptors were collected from a human donor in good health (CMV status not recorded). Some clones in this sample may be carry-over from other donors' samples.

V gene TRBV27 combines with J gene TRBJ1-1; possibly TRBD1 for D (6 bases). The CDR3 extends over 15 amino acids. CDR1 and CDR2 from the germline V gene are MNHEY and SMNVEV (reference sequence). V was cut by 5 bases and J by 1 base, with 14 bases left in between. The CDR3 loop reads CASSPPGTRNTEAFF. As DNA, the CDR3 is TGTGCCAGCAGTCCCCCCGGGACAAGGAACACTGAAGCTTTCTTT.

This clonotype occurred a few times. The chain recombines TRBV10-2 with TRBJ2-1; a possible D gene is TRBD2 (7 bases). The CDR3 is 15 residues long. The V gene lost 6 bases and the J gene lost 3 bases, with 15 bases spanning the gap. CDR1 and CDR2 from the germline V gene are WSHSY and SAAADI. The chain's CDR3 is CASSEAGAYYNEQFF. The CDR3 DNA sequence: TGCGCCAGCAGCGAGGCGGGGGCTTACTACAATGAGCAGTTCTTC.

This clonotype was observed many times. CDR3 DNA sequence: TGCAGTGCTAGAGATGGGGGGATTCAAGAGACCCAGTACTTC. Protein product: CSARDGGIQETQYF. The gene calls are TRBV20-1 and TRBJ2-5; a weak D match, TRBD2 (6 bases). Looked up from germline, CDR1 is DFQATT and CDR2 is SNEGSKA (reference sequence). CDR3 size: 14 residues. V lost 0 bases and J 2 bases, leaving 10 bases between the germline ends.

This clonotype was seen only a few times. V and J are TRBV6-2 or TRBV6-3 and TRBJ1-1; TRBD1 might be the D (5 bases). Germline V CDR1 and CDR2: MNHEY, SVGEGT. Between the trimmed V and J ends, which lost 7 bases and 4 bases, there was a span of 10 bases. The CDR3 length is 12 residues. The CDR3 loop is CASMAGTTEAFF. The CDR3 coding sequence is TGTGCCAGCATGGCGGGGACCACTGAAGCTTTCTTT.

The chain joins TRBV11-2 to TRBJ2-7; 7 bases agree with TRBD1. The CDR3 length is 14 residues. CDR1 SGHAT and CDR2 FQNNGV come from the germline V gene. Unmatched junction bases numbered 10, after V lost 6 bases and J lost 5 bases. This chain's CDR3 is CASRQRQGWDEQYF. CDR3 coding DNA: TGTGCCAGCAGACAAAGACAGGGTTGGGACGAGCAGTACTTC.

The J gene is TRBJ1-2, the V gene TRBV6-2 or TRBV6-3; D ambiguous. Germline V gene lookup returns CDR1 MNHEY and CDR2 SVGEGT. This CDR3 is 16 amino acids long. V lost 0 bases, J lost 7 bases, and 18 bases lay in between. CDR3 coding DNA: TGTGCCAGCAGTTACTCGGAGAGTGGACGAGTGCTTGGCTACACCTTC. This translates into CASSYSESGRVLGYTF.

This clonotype was observed a few times. V gene TRBV7-9 combines with J gene TRBJ1-3, with D maybe TRBD1 (5 bases). Germline lookup yields CDR1 SEHNR and CDR2 FQNEAQ (reference sequence). Deletions cut 0 bases from V and 0 bases from J, with 12 bases between. This CDR3 region has 17 residues. In nucleotides, the CDR3 is TGTGCCAGCAGCTTAGCGTGGGCAGGGAGCTCTGGAAACACCATATATTTT. Its translation is CASSLAWAGSSGNTIYF.

The CDR3 DNA reads as TGCAGTGCTCCCCAGGGGGAGGTCGGCACTGAAGCTTTCTTT. Protein sequence: CSAPQGEVGTEAFF. This chain joins TRBV20-1 and TRBJ1-1; the match to TRBD1 covers 7 bases. Germline V gives CDR1 DFQATT, CDR2 SNEGSKA (reference sequence). This CDR3 has 14 amino acids. J was trimmed by 4 bases and V by 5 bases; bases with no gene match: 10.

This chain connects TRBV20-1 to TRBJ2-1, with 13 bases that match TRBD2. Germline CDR1 is DFQATT and CDR2 is SNEGSKA (reference sequence). The CDR3 consists of 17 residues. Unmatched junction bases numbered 7, after V lost 0 bases and J lost 5 bases. CDR3 nucleotide sequence: TGCAGTGCTAGAGATTTTTCCGGGACTAGCGGGGACAATGAGCAGTTCTTC. It yields the protein CSARDFSGTSGDNEQFF.

The chain employs TRBV6-5 and TRBJ1-1, with D possibly being TRBD1 (6 bases). The CDR3 is 14 residues long. CDR1 is MNHEY and CDR2 is SVGAGI in the germline V gene. The V gene lost 8 bases and the J gene lost 6 bases, with 19 bases spanning the gap. CDR3 in amino acids: CASFTGMKSSEAFF. In DNA, the CDR3 is TGTGCCAGCTTTACAGGGATGAAGAGCTCTGAAGCTTTCTTT.

The J gene is TRBJ2-1, the V gene TRBV28; maybe TRBD1 (5 bases). The CDR3 contains 18 residues. Germline assignment: CDR1 MDHEN and CDR2 SYDVKM. The V end lost 3 bases, the J end lost 0 bases, and 18 bases lay between the germline ends. CDR3 sequence: CASSLAGRPTGSYNEQFF. DNA for the CDR3: TGTGCCAGCAGTTTGGCAGGGCGCCCTACGGGCTCCTACAATGAGCAGTTCTTC.

The CDR3, as DNA: TGTGCCAGCAGCAATGGACAGGTCTATAATTCACCCCTCCACTTT. This sequence encodes CASSNGQVYNSPLHF. The chain couples TRBV5-8 to TRBJ1-6, with TRBD1 matching 7 bases. Germline V CDR1 and CDR2: SGHTS, YDEGEE. With 4 bases clipped from V and 3 bases from J, the junction kept 4 bases outside the gene matches. CDR3 length equals 15 residues. The complete variable domain, with remaining parts taken from reference TRBV5-8 and TRBJ1-6, reads EAGVTQSPTHLIKTRGQQATLRCSPISGHTSVYWYQQALGLGLQFLLWYDEGEERNRGNFPPRFSGRQFPNYSSELNVNALELEDSALYLCASSNGQVYNSPLHFGNGTRLTVT.

A few counts support this clonotype. CDR3 in amino acids: CASRETSGGVSGELFF. The CDR3 DNA reads as TGTGCCAGTAGAGAAACCAGCGGGGGGGTTTCCGGGGAGCTGTTTTTT. The chain recombines TRBV19 with TRBJ2-2; 10 nucleotides line up with TRBD2. V gave up 6 bases and J gave up 6 bases; unmatched junction bases: 10. Germline-derived CDR1 and CDR2 are LNHDA and SQIVND (reference sequence). The CDR3 totals 16 residues. Full variable domain (missing parts from reference TRBV19 and TRBJ2-2): DGGITQSPKYLFRKEGQNVTLSCEQNLNHDAMYWYRQDPGQGLRLIYYSQIVNDFQKGDIAEGYSVSREKKESFPLTVTSAQKNPTAFYLCASRETSGGVSGELFFGEGSRLTVL.

This clonotype was recorded many times. CDR3 sequence: CASSRQGATNEKLFF. In nucleotides, the CDR3 is TGTGCCAGCAGCCGCCAGGGGGCAACTAATGAAAAACTGTTTTTT. The chain uses TRBV7-6 and TRBJ1-4; 7 bases are a match to TRBD1. Germline lookup yields CDR1 SGHVS and CDR2 FNYEAQ. The CDR3 has 15 residues. The junction had 3 bases not matched to a gene; V was cut back by 5 bases and J by 0 bases. Filled out from reference TRBV7-6 and TRBJ1-4, the complete variable domain reads GAGVSQSPRYKVTKRGQDVALRCDPISGHVSLYWYRQALGQGPEFLTYFNYEAQQDKSGLPNDRFSAERPEGSISTLTIQRTEQRDSAMYRCASSRQGATNEKLFFGSGTQLSVL.

This clonotype was detected a few times. The chain links TRBV27 to TRBJ1-5; D is unclear. V was trimmed by 1 base and J by 2 bases, leaving 9 bases between them. CDR3 length equals 15 residues. Germline CDR1 MNHEY, CDR2 SMNVEV (reference sequence). This CDR3 reads CASSLLESGNQPQHF. In DNA form, the CDR3 reads TGTGCCAGCAGTTTATTGGAATCCGGCAATCAGCCCCAGCATTTT.

This clonotype was detected a few times. The chain links TRBV12-3 or TRBV12-4 to TRBJ1-4; TRBD1 is a possible D gene (6 bases). V lost 6 bases and J 0 bases, leaving 14 bases between the germline ends. CDR3 length equals 16 residues. This CDR3 reads CASSFRTEATNEKLFF. In nucleotides, the CDR3 is TGTGCCAGCAGCTTCCGGACAGAAGCAACTAATGAAAAACTGTTTTTT.

The rearrangement uses TRBV6-2 or TRBV6-3 and TRBJ1-2, with 7 bases fitting TRBD1. V trimming: 7 bases; J trimming: 4 bases; junction bases outside the gene matches: 9. CDR3 length equals 14 residues. The germline V gene has CDR1 MNHEY and CDR2 SVGEGT. This CDR3 is CASTSGTVTYGYTF. DNA of the CDR3: TGTGCCAGCACCTCCGGGACAGTGACCTATGGCTACACCTTC.

The rearrangement joins TRBV7-4 to TRBJ1-1; no clear D gene. The CDR3 length is 14 residues. Between the trimmed V and J ends, which lost 3 bases and 1 base, there was a span of 9 bases. Germline V lookup: CDR1 SGHVT, CDR2 SQSDAQ. The CDR3: CASSFWEKNTEAFF. Here the CDR3 DNA reads TGTGCCAGCAGCTTCTGGGAAAAGAACACTGAAGCTTTCTTT.

This clonotype showed up just a few times. The chain links TRBV28 to TRBJ2-2; 7 nucleotides agree with TRBD2. This CDR3 spans 18 amino acids. Germline loops: CDR1 MDHEN, CDR2 SYDVKM. J gave up 4 bases and V 3 bases, and 14 bases lay outside the gene matches. CDR3 residues: CASSFLRGGRLRTGELFF. CDR3 nucleotides: TGTGCCAGCAGTTTCTTACGCGGGGGACGACTCCGCACCGGGGAGCTGTTTTTT.

In regard to this clonotype: Since a far larger clone is one base different, this is likely a read error. The chain has TRBV12-3 or TRBV12-4 and TRBJ2-7, with 12 bases matching TRBD1. The CDR3 runs 14 residues. CDR3 nucleotides: TGTACCAGCAGTCCGGGACAGGGGGCTTACGAGCAGTACTTC. It codes for CTSSPGQGAYEQYF.

This clonotype has more than one count but fewer than ten. V and J are TRBV2 and TRBJ1-5; TRBD1 might be the D (5 bases). CDR1 SNHLY and CDR2 FYNNEI come from the germline V gene. The CDR3 contains 12 residues. Trimming took 7 bases from V and 4 from J, leaving 8 bases between them. The CDR3 reads CASKQANQPQHF. CDR3 sequence (DNA): TGTGCCAGCAAACAGGCGAATCAGCCCCAGCATTTT.

This clonotype has ten or more counts. The chain couples TRBV7-8 to TRBJ2-3; 8 bases map to TRBD2. V lost 5 bases to trimming and J lost 4 bases; unmatched junction nucleotides: 14. Per the germline V gene, CDR1 is SGHVS and CDR2 is FQNEAQ. The CDR3 runs to 17 residues. This chain's CDR3 is CASSLHSGVAGSDTQYF. The CDR3, as DNA: TGTGCCAGCAGCCTACACAGCGGGGTAGCGGGGTCAGATACGCAGTATTTT. The whole variable domain, filled in from reference TRBV7-8 and TRBJ2-3, reads GAGVSQSPRYKVAKRGQDVALRCDPISGHVSLFWYQQALGQGPEFLTYFQNEAQLDKSGLPSDRFFAERPEGSVSTLKIQRTQQEDSAVYLCASSLHSGVAGSDTQYFGPGTRLTVL.

The chain is built from TRBV27 and TRBJ1-1; D may be TRBD1 (5 bases). The germline CDR1 and CDR2 sequences are MNHEY and SMNVEV (reference sequence). The CDR3 length is 13 residues. V lost 9 bases and J lost 4, with 15 bases in between. The DNA of the CDR3 is TGTGCCAGTAGCACCGTGGGGGGCACTGAAGCTTTCTTT. It is translated as CASSTVGGTEAFF.